This TCR beta chain was identified in a study of STAT5B mutations in CD4+ large granular lymphocyte leukemia. Per the original methods: Lowest detectable productive clonotype frequency was 2.59 x 10-5. Only in-frame clones appear in the TCRdb table, and some are missing; sequencing was by immunoSEQ multiplex PCR. That table supplies the V and J calls and clone size; D and trimming were determined from the DNA. Among tens of thousands of clones listed, around three quarters were seen once. Germline V gives CDR1 SEHNR, CDR2 FQNEAQ (reference sequence). CDR3 size: 17 residues. The ends were cut back, 5 bases at V and 1 base at J, with 15 bases in the middle. This clone has only a few counts.

The rearrangement joins TRBV7-9 to TRBJ2-6; D is ambiguous. Specimen: CD4+ T cells from blood buffy coats. The sequence was obtained from a human donor in good health. CDR3 amino acids: CASSRRYLQSGANVLTF. CDR3 coding DNA: TGTGCCAGCAGCCGAAGGTACCTCCAATCTGGGGCCAACGTCCTGACTTTC.